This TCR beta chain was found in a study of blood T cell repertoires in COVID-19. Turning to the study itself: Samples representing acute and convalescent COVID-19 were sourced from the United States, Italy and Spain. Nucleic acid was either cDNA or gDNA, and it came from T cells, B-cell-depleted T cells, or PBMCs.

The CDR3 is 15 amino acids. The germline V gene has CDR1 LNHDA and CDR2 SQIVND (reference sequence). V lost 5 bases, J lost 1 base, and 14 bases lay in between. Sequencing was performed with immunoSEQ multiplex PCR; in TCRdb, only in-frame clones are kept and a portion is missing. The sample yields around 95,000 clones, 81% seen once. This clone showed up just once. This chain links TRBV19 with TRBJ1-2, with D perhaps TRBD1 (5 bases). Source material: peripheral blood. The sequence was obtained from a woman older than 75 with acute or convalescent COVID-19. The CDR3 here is CASSPQTVDNYGYTF. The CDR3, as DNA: TGTGCCAGTAGTCCTCAGACAGTAGATAACTATGGCTACACCTTC.